This T cell receptor beta chain appears in the sequencing data of a study of cytomegalovirus exposure and HLA in healthy donors. A multiplex PCR was run with 60 Vbeta primers and 13 Jbeta primers. Using immunoSEQ multiplex PCR, the repertoire was profiled, and TCRdb retains in-frame clones only, with some absent. The sample comprises about 130,000 clones, around 78% of which are singletons, and around 20% rests with the top ten. At the time of sampling, donors were nominally healthy, though unrecorded immune exposures were likely. The V segment lost 3 bases and the J segment 4 bases; nucleotides outside the gene matches: 5. CDR1 and CDR2 (germline): SGHRS, YFSETQ. This CDR3 region has 14 residues.

The source is a man aged 18 to 35 in good health and CMV-seropositive. The sequenced material came from PBMCs. This chain uses TRBV5-1 with TRBJ2-5, with 8 bases aligning to TRBD2. The DNA of the CDR3 is TGCGCCAGCAGCTCCGGACTAGCTGGAGAGACCCAGTACTTC. Translating it yields CASSSGLAGETQYF. The full variable domain, its missing parts supplied by reference TRBV5-1 and TRBJ2-5, is KAGVTQTPRYLIKTRGQQVTLSCSPISGHRSVSWYQQTPGQGLQFLFEYFSETQRNKGNFPGRFSGRQFSNSRSEMNVSTLELGDSALYLCASSSGLAGETQYFGPGTRLLVL.